This T cell receptor (beta chain) was obtained from a study of T cell responses to AZD1222 COVID-19 vaccine. General study results and limits: After the peak T cell response, and only then, were repertoires sampled. Breadth and depth of Spike-specific TCRs rose after two AZD1222 doses. The sample set comprised mostly white British donors with more females, and clonal diversity was possibly underestimated. Spike regions recognized by vaccine-associated CD4 TCRs spanned the protein, led by 160-218 and 743-854.

About this clone: What it binds is not known.

The repertoire was sequenced with immunoSEQ multiplex PCR; TCRdb's copy has only in-frame clones and lacks some. The data show about 130,000 clones, approximately 90% seen once. Trimming left V 2 bases short and J 4 bases short, with 11 bases between. The germline V gene encodes CDR1 SEHNR and CDR2 FQNEAQ (reference sequence). CDR3 size: 14 residues. This TCR came from an adult in good health. The genes are TRBV7-9 and TRBJ1-1; D perhaps matches TRBD1 (6 bases). The specimen comprised peripheral blood, sampled on day 0 of AZD1222 vaccination. CDR3 sequence (DNA): TGTGCCAGCAGCTTACCCGGGGGCGCCACTGAAGCTTTCTTT. Amino acid sequence: CASSLPGGATEAFF.